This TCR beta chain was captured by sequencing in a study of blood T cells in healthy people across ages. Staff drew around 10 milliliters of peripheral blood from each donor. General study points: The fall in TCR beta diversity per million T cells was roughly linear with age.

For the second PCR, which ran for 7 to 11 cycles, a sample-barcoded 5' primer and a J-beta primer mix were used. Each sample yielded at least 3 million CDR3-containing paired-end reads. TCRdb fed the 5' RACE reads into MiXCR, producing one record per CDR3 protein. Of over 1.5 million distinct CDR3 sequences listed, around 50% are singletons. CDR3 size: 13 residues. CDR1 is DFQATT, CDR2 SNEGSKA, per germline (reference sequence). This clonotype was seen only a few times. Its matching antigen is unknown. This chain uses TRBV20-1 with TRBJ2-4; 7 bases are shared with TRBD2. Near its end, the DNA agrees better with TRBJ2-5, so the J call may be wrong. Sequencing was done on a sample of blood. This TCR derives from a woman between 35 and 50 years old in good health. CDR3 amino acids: CSGMSGGQETQYF. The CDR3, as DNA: TGCAGTGGGATGTCGGGGGGTCAAGAGACCCAGTACTTC.